This is a list of T cell receptor beta chains from one sample in a study of shared clonotypes between healthy human individuals. Generated by immunoSEQ multiplex PCR, the TCRdb table keeps only in-frame clones and is missing some. The table records approximately 1.5 million clones, under 99% of them present only once. Material for sequencing was naive CD4+ T cells sorted from blood. The receptors were sampled from a man aged 30 to 39 in good health. The CDR3 runs from the conserved cysteine through the conserved F or W. The order of the fields is D gene, V gene, J gene, clone size, CDR3 protein, CDR3 DNA. A D gene is named only where the DNA matches it firmly. Clone sizes are given selectively: once, few, many, or a class where the clone is expanded.

>NA|TRBV19|TRBJ1-2|NA
CATSSPRGSFGYTF
TGTGCCACCAGTAGTCCCAGGGGATCTTTTGGCTACACCTTC
>NA|TRBV27|TRBJ1-1|NA
CASSLVAGNTEAFF
TGTGCCAGCAGTTTAGTAGCAGGGAACACTGAAGCTTTCTTT
>NA|TRBV7-6|TRBJ1-4|NA
CASGGDLARWTNEKLFF
TGTGCCAGCGGGGGGGACCTTGCGAGGTGGACTAATGAAAAACTGTTTTTT
>NA|TRBV6-5|TRBJ1-5|NA
CASSDGYSNQPQHF
TGTGCCAGCAGTGACGGATATAGCAATCAGCCCCAGCATTTT
>NA|TRBV19|TRBJ2-7|NA
CASSIVAGYEQYF
TGTGCCAGTAGTATAGTTGCGGGATACGAGCAGTACTTC
>NA|TRBV5-1|TRBJ1-5|once
CASSQQPDGRQPQHF
TGCGCCAGCAGCCAACAACCGGACGGGAGGCAGCCCCAGCATTTT
>NA|TRBV7-9|TRBJ1-2|NA
CASSPPRRGGNYGYTF
TGTGCCAGCAGCCCACCCCGGCGGGGGGGGAACTATGGCTACACCTTC
>TRBD1|TRBV7-6|TRBJ2-7|NA
CASSLSGTGSYEQYF
TGTGCCAGCAGCCTATCCGGGACAGGGTCCTACGAGCAGTACTTC
>NA|TRBV25-1|TRBJ1-4|NA
CASSMDPNEKLFF
TGTGCCAGCAGTATGGACCCTAATGAAAAACTGTTTTTT
>NA|TRBV7-2|TRBJ2-7|NA
CASNHRGPGHEQYF
TGTGCCAGCAACCACCGGGGCCCAGGGCACGAGCAGTACTTC
>NA|TRBV20-1|TRBJ2-3|NA
CSARAGDTQYF
TGCAGTGCTAGAGCTGGCGATACGCAGTATTTT
>NA|TRBV2|TRBJ2-6|NA
CASRRQDRSGANVLTF
TGTGCCAGCAGGAGGCAGGACCGCTCTGGGGCCAACGTCCTGACTTTC
>NA|TRBV19|TRBJ2-3|NA
CASGDRTDTQYF
TGTGCCTCCGGGGATCGCACAGATACGCAGTATTTT
>NA|TRBV5-8|TRBJ1-3|NA
CASSLRRERNTIYF
TGTGCCAGCAGCTTGCGCAGGGAAAGAAACACCATATATTTT
>NA|TRBV7-8|TRBJ1-4|NA
CASSPNEKLFF
TGTGCCAGCAGCCCCAATGAAAAACTGTTTTTT
>TRBD1|TRBV7-3|TRBJ2-5|once
CASSPQTGSGTQYF
TGTGCCAGCAGCCCCCAGACAGGGTCTGGGACCCAGTACTTC
>TRBD2|TRBV7-2|TRBJ2-1|NA
CASSLELAGASSYNEQFF
TGTGCCAGCAGCTTAGAACTAGCGGGGGCTAGCTCCTACAATGAGCAGTTCTTC
>NA|TRBV7-8|TRBJ2-2|NA
CASSLGGTGTGELFF
TGTGCCAGCAGCTTAGGGGGTACAGGGACCGGGGAGCTGTTTTTT
>TRBD1|TRBV19|TRBJ1-1|NA
CASSTLDRGGTEAFF
TGTGCCAGTAGTACCTTAGACAGGGGAGGGACTGAAGCTTTCTTT
>NA|TRBV5-1|TRBJ2-7|NA
CASSAGGYEQYF
TGCGCCAGCAGCGCCGGGGGCTACGAGCAGTACTTC
>TRBD1|TRBV4-1|TRBJ2-5|NA
CASSHRTGYRVGETQYF
TGCGCCAGCAGCCATCGGACAGGGTACAGAGTCGGAGAGACCCAGTACTTC
>NA|TRBV28|TRBJ2-5|NA
CASSFGETQYF
TGTGCCAGCAGTTTCGGAGAGACCCAGTACTTC
>TRBD1|TRBV5-1|TRBJ2-7|NA
CASSLKDRGPYEQYF
TGCGCCAGCAGCTTGAAGGACAGGGGGCCCTACGAGCAGTACTTC